This T cell receptor beta chain was found in a study of PD-L1 blockade in urothelial cancer. Study in general: After treatment start, blood was analyzed at 3 weeks (second dose) and at 6 weeks.

Sequencing used immunoSEQ multiplex PCR; TCRdb keeps in-frame clones, though not all of them. The sample carries roughly 62,000 clones, 82% recorded once. V shed 1 base and J 0 bases; nucleotides not matched to a gene: 23. The CDR3 consists of 22 residues. Germline CDR1 is LGHNT and CDR2 is FRNRAP. The chain combines TRBV12-5 with TRBJ2-7; 8 positions agree with TRBD2. This sequence originates from an older man with urothelial cancer. Specimen: PBMCs, collected around atezolizumab (anti-PD-L1) treatment. The CDR3 region is CASGLADRGRGASRDYSYEQYF. The CDR3 nucleotides are TGTGCTAGTGGTTTGGCTGACCGCGGGCGGGGGGCCTCCCGGGACTACTCCTACGAGCAGTACTTC.